The rows below give T cell receptor beta chains drawn from one sample of a study of cytomegalovirus exposure and HLA in healthy donors. The table came from immunoSEQ multiplex PCR; TCRdb's copy has only in-frame clones and leaves some out. This sample contains about 130,000 clones. The material sequenced was PBMCs. The receptors derive from a man aged 40-55 years in good health and CMV-seronegative. Each CDR3 is given with its conserved first and last residue. The order of the fields is J gene, V gene, D gene, CDR3 DNA, CDR3 protein. The D gene is left open where the match is weak.

j_gene: TRBJ1-1; v_gene: TRBV7-9; d_gene: -; CDR3nt: TGTGCCAGCAGCTCGTCAGGGGTGAACACTGAAGCTTTCTTT; CDR3aa: CASSSSGVNTEAFF
j_gene: TRBJ2-7; v_gene: TRBV10-2; d_gene: TRBD1; CDR3nt: TGCGCCAGCAGCGGGCGAATGACAGGGGTAGACGCACGGGTCTCCTACGAGCAGTACTTC; CDR3aa: CASSGRMTGVDARVSYEQYF
j_gene: TRBJ2-7; v_gene: TRBV18; d_gene: TRBD2; CDR3nt: TGTGCCAGCTCACCAGGAACTAGCGGGAGTAGCGAGCAGTACTTC; CDR3aa: CASSPGTSGSSEQYF
j_gene: TRBJ2-5; v_gene: TRBV7-3; d_gene: TRBD1; CDR3nt: TGTGCCAGCAGCTTAAGATCACCGGGACAGGGGTATCTTGAGACCCAGTACTTC; CDR3aa: CASSLRSPGQGYLETQYF
j_gene: TRBJ2-7; v_gene: TRBV19; d_gene: TRBD2; CDR3nt: TGTGCCAGTAGCCGGACTAGCGGGTTTTCCTACGAGCAGTACTTC; CDR3aa: CASSRTSGFSYEQYF
j_gene: TRBJ2-7; v_gene: TRBV29-1; d_gene: -; CDR3nt: TGCAGCAACGTCGGGAGCTCCTACGAGCAGTACTTC; CDR3aa: CSNVGSSYEQYF
j_gene: TRBJ2-3; v_gene: TRBV7-9; d_gene: TRBD2; CDR3nt: TGTGCCAGCAGCCTAATGGGCTTGGCGGGAGTAGGGACAGATACGCAGTATTTT; CDR3aa: CASSLMGLAGVGTDTQYF
j_gene: TRBJ1-5; v_gene: TRBV2; d_gene: -; CDR3nt: TGTGCCAGCAGTGAAGCGGGCGTTAGAGGGCAGCCCCAGCATTTT; CDR3aa: CASSEAGVRGQPQHF
j_gene: TRBJ1-5; v_gene: TRBV5-1; d_gene: -; CDR3nt: TGCGCCAGCAGCTTGGCCCCGGGGGACCCGCCCCAGCATTTT; CDR3aa: CASSLAPGDPPQHF
j_gene: TRBJ2-1; v_gene: TRBV5-1; d_gene: TRBD1; CDR3nt: TGCGCCAGCATAGGACAGGGTCAGTTAGAGCAGTTCTTC; CDR3aa: CASIGQGQLEQFF
j_gene: TRBJ2-7; v_gene: TRBV5-1; d_gene: TRBD1; CDR3nt: TGCGCCAGCAGCTTGGGACAGGGGGCGGACGAGCAGTACTTC; CDR3aa: CASSLGQGADEQYF
j_gene: TRBJ1-6; v_gene: TRBV5-4; d_gene: TRBD1; CDR3nt: TGTGCCAGCAGCGGAGGGACAGGGGTCTATAATTCACCCCTCCACTTT; CDR3aa: CASSGGTGVYNSPLHF
j_gene: TRBJ2-3; v_gene: TRBV5-6; d_gene: -; CDR3nt: TGTGCCAGCAGCTCAATTACAGCCCCAGATACGCAGTATTTT; CDR3aa: CASSSITAPDTQYF
j_gene: TRBJ1-3; v_gene: TRBV28; d_gene: TRBD1; CDR3nt: TGTGCCAGCAGACGGACAGGCTCCTCTGGAAACACCATATATTTT; CDR3aa: CASRRTGSSGNTIYF
j_gene: TRBJ2-3; v_gene: TRBV9; d_gene: -; CDR3nt: TGTGCCAGCAGCGTAGGTAGCGGTGACACAGATACGCAGTATTTT; CDR3aa: CASSVGSGDTDTQYF
j_gene: TRBJ2-4; v_gene: TRBV2; d_gene: TRBD2; CDR3nt: TGTGCCAGCACCCCTAGCGGGCTAGCCAAAAACATTCAGTACTTC; CDR3aa: CASTPSGLAKNIQYF
j_gene: TRBJ1-5; v_gene: TRBV7-9; d_gene: -; CDR3nt: TGTGCCAGCAGCTTGGCAGGGGACGGCAATCAGCCCCAGCATTTT; CDR3aa: CASSLAGDGNQPQHF
j_gene: TRBJ2-5; v_gene: TRBV7-9; d_gene: -; CDR3nt: TGTGCCAGCAGCCCAGGACAGTCCAAAGAGACCCAGTACTTC; CDR3aa: CASSPGQSKETQYF
j_gene: TRBJ2-7; v_gene: TRBV5-8; d_gene: TRBD2; CDR3nt: TGTGCCAGCAGCTTGCAGGGACTAGCGGTCTCCTACGAGCAGTACTTC; CDR3aa: CASSLQGLAVSYEQYF
j_gene: TRBJ2-7; v_gene: TRBV9; d_gene: TRBD2; CDR3nt: TGTGCCAGCAGCTCGGGGGGGGGCTACGAGCAGTACTTC; CDR3aa: CASSSGGGYEQYF
j_gene: TRBJ2-5; v_gene: TRBV5-6; d_gene: TRBD2; CDR3nt: TGTGCCAGCAGCTGGGAACTAGCGGGGTACCAAGAGACCCAGTACTTC; CDR3aa: CASSWELAGYQETQYF
j_gene: TRBJ2-1; v_gene: TRBV11-2; d_gene: TRBD2; CDR3nt: TGTGCCAGCAGCTTTAGCGGGGCTTTGGGCAATGAGCAGTTCTTC; CDR3aa: CASSFSGALGNEQFF
j_gene: TRBJ1-1; v_gene: TRBV5-1; d_gene: -; CDR3nt: TGCGCCAGCAGCTTATGGACAGATCAGAACACTGAAGCTTTCTTT; CDR3aa: CASSLWTDQNTEAFF
j_gene: TRBJ2-3; v_gene: TRBV7-3; d_gene: -; CDR3nt: TGTGCCAGCAGCTTAACCCTCCAGGCAGATACGCAGTATTTT; CDR3aa: CASSLTLQADTQYF
j_gene: TRBJ2-7; v_gene: TRBV4-1; d_gene: TRBD2; CDR3nt: TGCGCCAGCAGCCAAGATGGGACTAGCGGGCTTCGGGAGCAGTACTTC; CDR3aa: CASSQDGTSGLREQYF
j_gene: TRBJ1-4; v_gene: TRBV28; d_gene: -; CDR3nt: TGTGCCAGCGGGGGCGGGGGTCCTAATGAAAAACTGTTTTTT; CDR3aa: CASGGGGPNEKLFF
j_gene: TRBJ2-3; v_gene: TRBV5-4; d_gene: TRBD2; CDR3nt: TGTGCCAGCAGCTTGGGCAGCGGGGCTAGGGGAGATACGCAGTATTTT; CDR3aa: CASSLGSGARGDTQYF
j_gene: TRBJ1-6; v_gene: TRBV30; d_gene: TRBD1; CDR3nt: TGTGCCTGGAGTGTTGGAGGGACAGGGAATTCACCCCTCCACTTT; CDR3aa: CAWSVGGTGNSPLHF
j_gene: TRBJ2-1; v_gene: TRBV6-5; d_gene: -; CDR3nt: TGTGCCAGCAGGGGACATAGATCCTACAATGAGCAGTTCTTC; CDR3aa: CASRGHRSYNEQFF
j_gene: TRBJ2-3; v_gene: TRBV7-8; d_gene: -; CDR3nt: TGTGCCAGCAGCAACTCTGGGCTTGCTGCCACAGATACGCAGTATTTT; CDR3aa: CASSNSGLAATDTQYF
j_gene: TRBJ2-3; v_gene: TRBV6-5; d_gene: TRBD1; CDR3nt: TGTGCCAGCAGATTGACAGGGGGCCTCACAGATACGCAGTATTTT; CDR3aa: CASRLTGGLTDTQYF
j_gene: TRBJ2-7; v_gene: TRBV7-8; d_gene: -; CDR3nt: TGTGCCAGCAGCCCCGACTACGGCTACGAGCAGTACTTC; CDR3aa: CASSPDYGYEQYF
j_gene: TRBJ1-5; v_gene: TRBV6-5; d_gene: -; CDR3nt: TGTGCCAGCACTCCCCGGGCAGGGTGGAATCAGCCCCAGCATTTT; CDR3aa: CASTPRAGWNQPQHF
j_gene: TRBJ2-7; v_gene: TRBV6-6; d_gene: TRBD2; CDR3nt: TGTGCCAGCAGTGACGGGGGGACCTACGAGCAGTACTTC; CDR3aa: CASSDGGTYEQYF
j_gene: TRBJ1-2; v_gene: TRBV25-1; d_gene: TRBD1; CDR3nt: TGTGCCAGCAGTGAATCGGCAGGGGGACGCCCACTAGATGGCTACACCTTC; CDR3aa: CASSESAGGRPLDGYTF
j_gene: TRBJ2-7; v_gene: TRBV10-3; d_gene: -; CDR3nt: TGTGCCATCAGTGAGGGACGGGAACCCCTCGAGCAGTACTTC; CDR3aa: CAISEGREPLEQYF
j_gene: TRBJ1-1; v_gene: TRBV4-1; d_gene: TRBD1; CDR3nt: TGCGCCAGCAGCCAAGGACAGGGGTGGGAGAACACTGAAGCTTTCTTT; CDR3aa: CASSQGQGWENTEAFF
j_gene: TRBJ2-7; v_gene: TRBV6-5; d_gene: TRBD2; CDR3nt: TGTGCCAGCAGTTACTCGCTAGCGGAGAGCTCCTACGAGCAGTACTTC; CDR3aa: CASSYSLAESSYEQYF
j_gene: TRBJ2-1; v_gene: TRBV5-1; d_gene: -; CDR3nt: TGCGCCAGCAGCGTCCAAAGTAGCAATGAGCAGTTCTTC; CDR3aa: CASSVQSSNEQFF
j_gene: TRBJ2-7; v_gene: TRBV15; d_gene: -; CDR3nt: TGTGCCACCAGCAGAGATTTGAAACAGAATAACCTCTACGAGCAGTACTTC; CDR3aa: CATSRDLKQNNLYEQYF
j_gene: TRBJ2-7; v_gene: TRBV7-4; d_gene: TRBD2; CDR3nt: TGTGCCAGCCGGACACACCATATAGCGGGAGGGAATCCCGGCGAGCAGTACTTC; CDR3aa: CASRTHHIAGGNPGEQYF
j_gene: TRBJ2-1; v_gene: TRBV7-9; d_gene: -; CDR3nt: TGTGCCAGCAGCCTGACTAGTTCCTACAATGAGCAGTTCTTC; CDR3aa: CASSLTSSYNEQFF
j_gene: TRBJ1-1; v_gene: TRBV6-6; d_gene: -; CDR3nt: TGTGCCAGCAGACTCCTCCGGGGGAACACTGAAGCTTTCTTT; CDR3aa: CASRLLRGNTEAFF
j_gene: TRBJ1-2; v_gene: TRBV6-4; d_gene: TRBD1; CDR3nt: TGTGCCAGCAGCTCTACCGGGACAGGGTTGTATGGCTACACCTTC; CDR3aa: CASSSTGTGLYGYTF
j_gene: TRBJ2-1; v_gene: TRBV5-4; d_gene: -; CDR3nt: TGTGCCAGCAGCTTAGCACTCAACAATGAGCAGTTCTTC; CDR3aa: CASSLALNNEQFF
j_gene: TRBJ1-5; v_gene: TRBV28; d_gene: -; CDR3nt: TGTGCCAGCAGTTTGGAGGGGAGATATTCTAGGCCCCAGCATTTT; CDR3aa: CASSLEGRYSRPQHF
j_gene: TRBJ2-7; v_gene: TRBV11-2; d_gene: TRBD2; CDR3nt: TGTGCCAGCAGCTTAGGGGGCGGGAGTAAAGACGAGCAGTACTTC; CDR3aa: CASSLGGGSKDEQYF
j_gene: TRBJ2-2; v_gene: TRBV7-2; d_gene: TRBD1; CDR3nt: TGTGCCAGCAGCAGGACAGGGGAGCGAAGGGAGCTGTTTTTT; CDR3aa: CASSRTGERRELFF
j_gene: TRBJ2-1; v_gene: TRBV10-1; d_gene: -; CDR3nt: TGCGCCAGCAGGGCGGACAAGATAAGCAATGAGCAGTTCTTC; CDR3aa: CASRADKISNEQFF
j_gene: TRBJ1-2; v_gene: TRBV5-4; d_gene: -; CDR3nt: TGTGCCAGCAGCTCCTACAGGGTCTCCGGCTACACCTTC; CDR3aa: CASSSYRVSGYTF
j_gene: TRBJ2-7; v_gene: TRBV7-9; d_gene: TRBD2; CDR3nt: TGTGCCAGCAGCCCCGGGGGACTAGCGGGAAGGTCCTACGAGCAGTACTTC; CDR3aa: CASSPGGLAGRSYEQYF
j_gene: TRBJ2-5; v_gene: TRBV27; d_gene: -; CDR3nt: TGTGCCAGCAGTCCGCGAGGGAGACCCGCGGAGACCCAGTACTTC; CDR3aa: CASSPRGRPAETQYF
j_gene: TRBJ2-5; v_gene: TRBV18; d_gene: -; CDR3nt: TGTGCCAGCTCACCAGATATGCAGAGGGAGACCCAGTACTTC; CDR3aa: CASSPDMQRETQYF
j_gene: TRBJ1-3; v_gene: TRBV5-1; d_gene: TRBD1; CDR3nt: TGCGCCAGCGGCCTGGGGACAGGAGGGAACACCATATATTTT; CDR3aa: CASGLGTGGNTIYF
j_gene: TRBJ2-5; v_gene: TRBV5-6; d_gene: TRBD2; CDR3nt: TGTGCCAGCAGCTTTTTTTCTAGCGGCGGGACCCAGTACTTC; CDR3aa: CASSFFSSGGTQYF
j_gene: TRBJ2-7; v_gene: TRBV6-1; d_gene: -; CDR3nt: TGTGCCAGCAGTGAAGTAGGGCAGGGCACCTACGAGCAGTACTTC; CDR3aa: CASSEVGQGTYEQYF
j_gene: TRBJ2-7; v_gene: TRBV7-8; d_gene: -; CDR3nt: TGTGCCAGCAGCTCCCTGGGCCTGGGCGAGCAGTACTTC; CDR3aa: CASSSLGLGEQYF
j_gene: TRBJ1-1; v_gene: TRBV6-1; d_gene: -; CDR3nt: TGTGCCAGCAGCGAATACTGGACAGCCGGTGAAGCTTTCTTT; CDR3aa: CASSEYWTAGEAFF
j_gene: TRBJ2-5; v_gene: TRBV29-1; d_gene: TRBD1; CDR3nt: TGCAGCGCCAACAGGGGTTCCGAGACCCAGTACTTC; CDR3aa: CSANRGSETQYF